Described below is a single T cell receptor (beta chain) sequence and its context. This receptor's antigen is unknown. No clone much larger than this one lies a single base away; base qualities are absent. Each collaborating institution followed its own protocols to collect whole blood in K2EDTA tubes. Collaborator samples were shipped for TCRbeta analysis as frozen whole blood, isolated PBMCs, or DNA extracted from either sample type. This sample is part of a study of blood T cell repertoires in COVID-19 (dated by TCRdb to between 2020 and 2021). Study-wide context: Collaborator samples came from the United States, Italy and Spain and covered acute and convalescent phases of COVID-19. The material from the prospective study consisted of cDNA or gDNA derived from T cells, B-cell-depleted T cells, or PBMCs. Deeply sampled blood TCRbeta repertoires from subjects exposed to, actively infected with, or recovered from COVID-19 were included in the dataset. A freely available public database, intended as a resource for researchers studying the immune response to SARS-CoV-2, is where the repertoires were released. The samples were drawn from two sources: the first 160 participants of the ongoing ImmuneRACE study, and 1,254 subjects contributed by 6 global collaborators. Sample metadata almost always included a de-identified subject ID, COVID-19 status, age in years and sex. Where available, HLA class I and class II types were taken from metadata supplied by the sample provider and were not determined by assay-based typing. What the authors observed across the whole study: How much clinical and demographic metadata was included differed by source and by participant, and the metadata was provided uncurated.

The immunoSEQ Assay, a bias-controlled multiplex PCR, was used to amplify TCRbeta CDR3 regions from genomic DNA. As for the original processing: The number of nucleated cells in each sample was estimated from the amplification of reference gene primers within the assay. To quantify the absolute abundance of each unique TCRbeta CDR3 rearrangement, sequence reads were collapsed and filtered. Productive Simpson clonality was computed per sample as the square root of Simpson's diversity index over productive rearrangements. Here the immuneACCESS table is served through TCRdb, limited to in-frame sequences with V and J called. Missing clones are a known gap in these copies; in checked studies unresolved V genes cover under half, and the rest lacks a known reason. The V and J calls and clone size come from that table; D and trimming were worked out from the DNA. The sample contains 150,000 or so clones, around 80% of them found a single time. 35% to 40% of the sample belongs to the ten largest clones.

Counted from cysteine to phenylalanine, this CDR3 has 14 amino acids. Solely the CDR3 DNA is kept, with 42 bases framed from the first base. V is shortened by 2 bases, J by 1 base, and the region joining them spans 6 bases. CDR1 and CDR2 are read off the germline V gene (reference sequence) as LNHDA and SQIVND. The rearrangement combines TRBV19 with TRBJ1-3; the D gene remains uncertain. The TCR originated in a human donor in a cohort sampled during active COVID-19. The sample was peripheral blood. At the DNA level, the sequence is TGTGCCAGTAGTATACGCAGATCTGGAAACACCATATATTTT. The resulting protein is CASSIRRSGNTIYF.